In its sample, the clone carrying this T cell receptor beta chain was seen once. Its antigen is currently unknown. Between the trimmed V and J ends, which lost 2 bases and 9 bases, there was a span of 7 bases. Germline V gives CDR1 WNHNN, CDR2 SYGVQD (reference sequence). CDR3 size: 11 residues. The sample belongs to a study of cytomegalovirus exposure and HLA in healthy donors. Study conclusions and caveats: In vitro assays verified that three CMV-associated chains recognized CMV antigens specifically.

Repertoires were generated with immunoSEQ multiplex PCR, while TCRdb's copy carries only in-frame clones and drops some. The sample has tens of thousands of clones, 93% seen once. The sequence was collected from a woman aged 25-40 years in good health and CMV-seronegative. This chain uses TRBV10-1 with TRBJ1-1, with D perhaps TRBD1 (6 bases). The specimen sequenced was PBMCs. This chain's CDR3 is CASSEGQKAFF. In DNA form, the CDR3 reads TGCGCCAGCAGTGAGGGACAGAAAGCTTTCTTT.